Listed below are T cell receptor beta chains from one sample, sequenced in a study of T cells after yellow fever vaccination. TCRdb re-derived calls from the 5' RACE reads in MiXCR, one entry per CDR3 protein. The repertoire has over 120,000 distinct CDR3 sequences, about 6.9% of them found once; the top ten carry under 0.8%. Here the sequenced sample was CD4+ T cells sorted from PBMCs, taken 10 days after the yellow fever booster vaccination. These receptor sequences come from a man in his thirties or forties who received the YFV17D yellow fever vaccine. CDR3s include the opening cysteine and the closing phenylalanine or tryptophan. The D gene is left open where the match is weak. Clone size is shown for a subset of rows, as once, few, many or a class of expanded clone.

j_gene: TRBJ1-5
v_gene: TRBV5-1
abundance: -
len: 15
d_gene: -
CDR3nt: TGCGCCAGCAGCTTGGACGGACTTATGAATCAGCCCCAGCATTTT
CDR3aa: CASSLDGLMNQPQHF

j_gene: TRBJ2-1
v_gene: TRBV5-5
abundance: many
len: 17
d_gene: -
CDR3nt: TGTGCCAGCAGCCCCTCCCCTGGGGGCTTCAGTCGCAATGAGCAGTTCTTC
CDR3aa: CASSPSPGGFSRNEQFF

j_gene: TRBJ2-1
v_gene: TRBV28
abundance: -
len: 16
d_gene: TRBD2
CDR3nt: TGTGCCACCGCACCCCCGCGGGGGAGGTCCTACAATGAGCAGTTCTTC
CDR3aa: CATAPPRGRSYNEQFF

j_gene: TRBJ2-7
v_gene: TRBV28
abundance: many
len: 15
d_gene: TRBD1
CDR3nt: TGTGCCAGCAGTTTATCGGGGACAGTTACCCTCGAGCAGTACTTC
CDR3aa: CASSLSGTVTLEQYF

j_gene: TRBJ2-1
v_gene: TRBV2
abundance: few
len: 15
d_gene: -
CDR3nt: TGTGCCAGCAAACGCTCGGGAGAGGGCTACAATGAGCAGTTCTTC
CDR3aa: CASKRSGEGYNEQFF

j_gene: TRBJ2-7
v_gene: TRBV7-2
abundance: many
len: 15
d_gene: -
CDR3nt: TGTGCCAGCAGCTTAGCGGGGGTAGAAGTCGACGAGCAGTACTTC
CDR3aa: CASSLAGVEVDEQYF

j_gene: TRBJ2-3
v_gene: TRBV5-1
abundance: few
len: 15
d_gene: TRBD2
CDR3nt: TGCGCCAGCAGCTTGGTTCTAGCGGACACAGATACGCAGTATTTT
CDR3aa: CASSLVLADTDTQYF

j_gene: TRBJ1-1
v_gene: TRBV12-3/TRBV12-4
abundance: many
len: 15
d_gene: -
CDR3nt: TGTGCCAGCAGTTTACGGGGGAACCTGAACACTGAAGCTTTCTTT
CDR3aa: CASSLRGNLNTEAFF

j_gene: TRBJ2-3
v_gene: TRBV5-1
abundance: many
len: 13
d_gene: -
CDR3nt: TGCGCCAGCAGCCCCAATCCCGAAGATACGCAGTATTTT
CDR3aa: CASSPNPEDTQYF

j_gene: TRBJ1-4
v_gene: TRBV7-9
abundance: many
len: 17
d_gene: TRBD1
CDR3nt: TGTGCCAGCAGCTCCGGGACAGGGGGCTTTTTTGATGAAAAACTGTTTTTT
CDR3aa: CASSSGTGGFFDEKLFF

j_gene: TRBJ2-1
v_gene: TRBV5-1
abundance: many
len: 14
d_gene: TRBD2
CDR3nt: TGCGCCACCTCAAAGCGGGAGGGCCGGAATGAGCAGTTCTTC
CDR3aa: CATSKREGRNEQFF

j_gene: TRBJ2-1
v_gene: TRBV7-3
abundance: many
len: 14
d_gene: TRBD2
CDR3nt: TGTGCCAGCAGCATCTCGGGGACTAGACATGAGCAGTTCTTC
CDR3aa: CASSISGTRHEQFF

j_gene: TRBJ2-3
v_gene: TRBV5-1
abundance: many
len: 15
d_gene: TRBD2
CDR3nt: TGCGCCAGCAGCTTGGGACGGGCGGGAGAAGATACGCAGTATTTT
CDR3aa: CASSLGRAGEDTQYF

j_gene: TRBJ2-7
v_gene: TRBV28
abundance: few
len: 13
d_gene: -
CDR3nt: TGTGCCAGCAGATTAGCGGTAAACTACGAGCAGTACTTC
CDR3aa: CASRLAVNYEQYF

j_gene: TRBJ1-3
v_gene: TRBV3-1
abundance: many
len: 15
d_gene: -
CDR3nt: TGTGCCAGCAGCCAAGAGCTGGGTACTGGAAACACCATATATTTT
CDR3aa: CASSQELGTGNTIYF

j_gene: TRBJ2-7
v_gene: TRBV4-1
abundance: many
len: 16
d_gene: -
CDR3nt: TGCGCCAGCAGCCAAGATCGCAGAAAGGGGGGGAACGAGCAGTACTTC
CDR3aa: CASSQDRRKGGNEQYF

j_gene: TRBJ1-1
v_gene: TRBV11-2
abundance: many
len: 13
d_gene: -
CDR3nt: TGTGCCAGCAGCTTCCAGGGGAACACTGAAGCTTTCTTT
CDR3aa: CASSFQGNTEAFF

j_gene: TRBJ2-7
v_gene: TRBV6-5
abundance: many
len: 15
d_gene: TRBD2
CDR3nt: TGTGCCAGCAGTTACTCCGGCGGGAGCTCCTACGAGCAGTACTTC
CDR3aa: CASSYSGGSSYEQYF

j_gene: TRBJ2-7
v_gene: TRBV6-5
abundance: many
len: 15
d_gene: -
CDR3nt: TGTGCCAGCAGTCGGGTAGGGGGGATAGGGTACGAGCAGTACTTC
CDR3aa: CASSRVGGIGYEQYF

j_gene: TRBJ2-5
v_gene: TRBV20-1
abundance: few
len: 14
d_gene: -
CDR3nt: TGCAGTGCTAGAGAGCTACAGGGATCGGAGACCCAGTACTTC
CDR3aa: CSARELQGSETQYF

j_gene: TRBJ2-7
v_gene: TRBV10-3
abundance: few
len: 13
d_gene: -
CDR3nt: TGTGCCACCACAGCTCCCCCCTCCTACGAGCAGTACTTC
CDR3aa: CATTAPPSYEQYF

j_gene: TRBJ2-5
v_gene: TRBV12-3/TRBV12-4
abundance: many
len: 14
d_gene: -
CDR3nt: TGTGCCAGCAGTTTAGGTGGGGGCCAAGAGACCCAGTACTTC
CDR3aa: CASSLGGGQETQYF

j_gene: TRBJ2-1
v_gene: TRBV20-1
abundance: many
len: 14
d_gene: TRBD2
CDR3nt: TGCAGTGCTAGAGAAAGGACTAGTTTCACTGAGCAGTTCTTC
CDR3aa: CSARERTSFTEQFF

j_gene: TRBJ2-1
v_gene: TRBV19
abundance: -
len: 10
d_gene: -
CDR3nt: TGTGCCAGTGGCGTCAATGAGCAGTTCTTC
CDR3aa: CASGVNEQFF

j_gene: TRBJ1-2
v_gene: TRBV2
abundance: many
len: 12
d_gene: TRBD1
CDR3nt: TGTGCCAGCAGTGAGGACAGGCATGGCTACACCTTC
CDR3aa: CASSEDRHGYTF

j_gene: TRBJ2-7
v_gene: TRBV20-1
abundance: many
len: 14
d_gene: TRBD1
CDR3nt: TGCACTGGAAGCCCCGGGACAGGGAGGTACGAGCAGTACTTC
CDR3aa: CTGSPGTGRYEQYF

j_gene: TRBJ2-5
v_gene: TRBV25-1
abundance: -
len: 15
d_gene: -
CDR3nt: TGTGCCAGCAGTAGGTCCGGGAAGAGAATCGAGACCCAGTACTTC
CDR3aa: CASSRSGKRIETQYF

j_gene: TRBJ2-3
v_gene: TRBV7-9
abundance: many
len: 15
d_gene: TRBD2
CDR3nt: TGTGCCAGCAGCCCCGCGGGAGGGACTACAGATACGCAGTATTTT
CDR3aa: CASSPAGGTTDTQYF

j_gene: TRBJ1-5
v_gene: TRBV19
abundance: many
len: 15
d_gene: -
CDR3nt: TGTGCCAGTAGTTCTGACAGTTATAGCAATCAGCCCCAGCATTTT
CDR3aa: CASSSDSYSNQPQHF

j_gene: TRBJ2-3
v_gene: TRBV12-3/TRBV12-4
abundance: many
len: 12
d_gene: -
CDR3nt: TGTGCCAGCAGTTTTTTTGGAGATACGCAGTATTTT
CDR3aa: CASSFFGDTQYF

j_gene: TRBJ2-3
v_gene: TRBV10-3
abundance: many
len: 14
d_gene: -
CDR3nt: TGTGCCATCGCCCTTATGGGGGGCACAGATACGCAGTATTTT
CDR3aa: CAIALMGGTDTQYF

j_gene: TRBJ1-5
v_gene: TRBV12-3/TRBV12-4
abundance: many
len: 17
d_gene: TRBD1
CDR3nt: TGTGCCAGCAGTCCTGACAGGGTTGGTTTGAGCAATCAGCCCCAGCATTTT
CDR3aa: CASSPDRVGLSNQPQHF

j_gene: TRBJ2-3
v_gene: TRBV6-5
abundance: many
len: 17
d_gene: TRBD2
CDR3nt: TGTGCCAGCAGTTACTCGAGTGGCGGGAGGGTCACAGATACGCAGTATTTT
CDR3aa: CASSYSSGGRVTDTQYF

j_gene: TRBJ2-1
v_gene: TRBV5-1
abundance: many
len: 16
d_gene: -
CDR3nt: TGCGCCAGCAGCTTGGCCGGCAGGACTTATCGTAATGAGCAGTTCTTC
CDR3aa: CASSLAGRTYRNEQFF

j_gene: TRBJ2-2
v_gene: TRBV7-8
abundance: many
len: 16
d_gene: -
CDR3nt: TGTGCCAGCAGCCGAACGGGACACAACCGGGCCGGGGAGCTGTTTTTT
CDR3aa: CASSRTGHNRAGELFF

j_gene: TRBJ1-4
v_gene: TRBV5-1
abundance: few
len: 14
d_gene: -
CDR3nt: TGCGCCAGCAGCTTGGCAGGGACGCAGGAAAAACTGTTTTTT
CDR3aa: CASSLAGTQEKLFF

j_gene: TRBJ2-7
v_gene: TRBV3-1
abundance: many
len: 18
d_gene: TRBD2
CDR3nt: TGTGCCAGCAGCCAGGAGTCCGTCCTAGCGGGTGTCTGGAGCGAGCAGTACTTC
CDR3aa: CASSQESVLAGVWSEQYF

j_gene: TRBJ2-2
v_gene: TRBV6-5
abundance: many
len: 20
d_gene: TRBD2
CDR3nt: TGTGCCAGCAGTACTCCGGGGGGAGTCTACTACGTGAGTTTCGCCGGGGAGCTGTTTTTT
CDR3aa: CASSTPGGVYYVSFAGELFF

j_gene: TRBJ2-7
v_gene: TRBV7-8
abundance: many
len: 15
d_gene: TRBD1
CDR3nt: TGTGCCAGCAGCCCCCCGGGACAGGGAACCTACGAGCAGTACTTC
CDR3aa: CASSPPGQGTYEQYF

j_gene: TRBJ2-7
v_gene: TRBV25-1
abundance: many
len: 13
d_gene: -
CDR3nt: TGTGCCAGCAGTGCCCTCCGGGTGAACGAGCAGTACTTC
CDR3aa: CASSALRVNEQYF

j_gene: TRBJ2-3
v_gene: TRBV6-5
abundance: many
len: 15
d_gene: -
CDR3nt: TGTGCCAGCAGTTACGCCGGGATGACGACAGATACGCAGTATTTT
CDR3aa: CASSYAGMTTDTQYF

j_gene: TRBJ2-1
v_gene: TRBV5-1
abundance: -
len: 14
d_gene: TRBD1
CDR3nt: TGCGCCAGCAGTGAACGGACAGGGGGCAATGAGCAGTTCTTC
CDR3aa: CASSERTGGNEQFF

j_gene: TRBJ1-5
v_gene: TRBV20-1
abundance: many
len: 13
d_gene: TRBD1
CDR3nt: TGCAGTGCTACCGAGGGGGCGGGTCAGCCCCAGCATTTT
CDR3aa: CSATEGAGQPQHF

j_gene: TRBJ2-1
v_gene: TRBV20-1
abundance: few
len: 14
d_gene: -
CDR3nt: TGCAGTGCTAGTGTCAAGAGCTCCTACAATGAGCAGTTCTTC
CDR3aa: CSASVKSSYNEQFF

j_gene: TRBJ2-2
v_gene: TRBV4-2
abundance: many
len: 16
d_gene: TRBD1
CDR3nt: TGTGCCAGCAGCCCTAGGGGGCTAGCAATCACCGGGGAGCTGTTTTTT
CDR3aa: CASSPRGLAITGELFF

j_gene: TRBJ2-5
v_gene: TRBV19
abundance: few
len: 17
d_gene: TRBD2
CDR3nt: TGTGCCAGTAGTATTTTGTCTAGCGGGAGGGTGGGAGAGACCCAGTACTTC
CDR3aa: CASSILSSGRVGETQYF

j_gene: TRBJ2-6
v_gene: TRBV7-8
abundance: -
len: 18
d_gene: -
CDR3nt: TGTGCCAGCAGCCCGCGGCCCGGACAGCCCTCTGGGACCAACGTCCTGACTTTC
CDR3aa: CASSPRPGQPSGTNVLTF

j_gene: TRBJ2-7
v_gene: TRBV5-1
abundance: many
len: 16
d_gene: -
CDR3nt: TGCGCCAGCAGCTTGGGGGTTAGCGGTTCTCGGAGCGAGCAGTACTTC
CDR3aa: CASSLGVSGSRSEQYF

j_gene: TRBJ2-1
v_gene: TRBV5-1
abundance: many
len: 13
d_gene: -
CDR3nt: TGCGCCAGCAGCTCCACAGCAAACACAGAGCAGTTCTTC
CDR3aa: CASSSTANTEQFF

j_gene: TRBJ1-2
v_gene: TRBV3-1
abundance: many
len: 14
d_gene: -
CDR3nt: TGTGCCAGCAGCCAAGATCTGGGAGGGAGCGGGAACACCTTC
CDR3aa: CASSQDLGGSGNTF

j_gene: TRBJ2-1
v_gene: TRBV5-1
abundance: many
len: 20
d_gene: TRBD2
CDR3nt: TGCGCCAGCAGCTTTACTGGCCCGACTAGCGGGAGGGCCAGGGACAATGAGCAGTTCTTC
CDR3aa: CASSFTGPTSGRARDNEQFF

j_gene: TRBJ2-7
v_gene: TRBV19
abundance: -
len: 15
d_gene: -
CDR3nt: TGTGCCAGTAGTATAGGAACGACTAGATCCCACGAGCAGTACTTC
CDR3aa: CASSIGTTRSHEQYF

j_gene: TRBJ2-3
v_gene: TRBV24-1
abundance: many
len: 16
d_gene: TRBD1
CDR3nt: TGTGCCACCAGTGATGCGACAGGGGGCGTGCAGCATACGCAGTATTTT
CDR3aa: CATSDATGGVQHTQYF

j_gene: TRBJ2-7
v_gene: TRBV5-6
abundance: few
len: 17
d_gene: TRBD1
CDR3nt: TGTGCCAGCAGCTTCCGCGGTGTGAGGACAGGCCACTACGAGCAGTACTTC
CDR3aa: CASSFRGVRTGHYEQYF

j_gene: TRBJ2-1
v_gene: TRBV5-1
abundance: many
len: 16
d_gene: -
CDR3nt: TGCGCCAGCAGCTTGCAGATGGAGATCTCCTACAATGAGCAGTTCTTC
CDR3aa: CASSLQMEISYNEQFF

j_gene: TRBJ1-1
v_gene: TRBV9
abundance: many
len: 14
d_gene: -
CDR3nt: TGTGCCAGCAGCGTAGGGTTAGCGCAGACTGAAGCTTTCTTT
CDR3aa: CASSVGLAQTEAFF

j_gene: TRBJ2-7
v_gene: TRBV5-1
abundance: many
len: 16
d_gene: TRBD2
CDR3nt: TGCGCCAGCAGCGTCTCATTAGGACTAGAGATCTACGAGCAGTACTTC
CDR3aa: CASSVSLGLEIYEQYF

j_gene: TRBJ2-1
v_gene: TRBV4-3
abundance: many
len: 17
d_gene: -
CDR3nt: TGCGCCAGCAGCCAAGATCTAGGGTCGCGGCCTCCAAATGAGCAGTTCTTC
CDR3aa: CASSQDLGSRPPNEQFF

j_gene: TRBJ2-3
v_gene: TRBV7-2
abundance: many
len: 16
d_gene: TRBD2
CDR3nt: TGTGCCAGCAGCTCCTTTAGCGGGAGGGCGGGGGATACGCAGTATTTT
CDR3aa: CASSSFSGRAGDTQYF